Detailed here is one TCR beta chain. This sample was included in a study of blood T cell repertoires in COVID-19. Measured with immunoSEQ multiplex PCR; TCRdb has only the in-frame clones, and not every one. The data contain some 110,000 clones, 80% of them singletons. The CDR3 is made up of 16 amino acids. The V end lost 1 base, the J end lost 3 bases, and 14 bases lay between the germline ends. Germline assignment: CDR1 LGHNA and CDR2 YNFKEQ. The J gene is TRBJ2-3, the V gene TRBV4-2; unclear D gene. The sequence was obtained from a man aged 55-75 years with active or convalescent COVID-19. The sequencing input was peripheral blood. CDR3 DNA sequence: TGTGCCAGCAGCCAAGGTATCGGCGGAGTTACAGATACGCAGTATTTT. As protein: CASSQGIGGVTDTQYF.